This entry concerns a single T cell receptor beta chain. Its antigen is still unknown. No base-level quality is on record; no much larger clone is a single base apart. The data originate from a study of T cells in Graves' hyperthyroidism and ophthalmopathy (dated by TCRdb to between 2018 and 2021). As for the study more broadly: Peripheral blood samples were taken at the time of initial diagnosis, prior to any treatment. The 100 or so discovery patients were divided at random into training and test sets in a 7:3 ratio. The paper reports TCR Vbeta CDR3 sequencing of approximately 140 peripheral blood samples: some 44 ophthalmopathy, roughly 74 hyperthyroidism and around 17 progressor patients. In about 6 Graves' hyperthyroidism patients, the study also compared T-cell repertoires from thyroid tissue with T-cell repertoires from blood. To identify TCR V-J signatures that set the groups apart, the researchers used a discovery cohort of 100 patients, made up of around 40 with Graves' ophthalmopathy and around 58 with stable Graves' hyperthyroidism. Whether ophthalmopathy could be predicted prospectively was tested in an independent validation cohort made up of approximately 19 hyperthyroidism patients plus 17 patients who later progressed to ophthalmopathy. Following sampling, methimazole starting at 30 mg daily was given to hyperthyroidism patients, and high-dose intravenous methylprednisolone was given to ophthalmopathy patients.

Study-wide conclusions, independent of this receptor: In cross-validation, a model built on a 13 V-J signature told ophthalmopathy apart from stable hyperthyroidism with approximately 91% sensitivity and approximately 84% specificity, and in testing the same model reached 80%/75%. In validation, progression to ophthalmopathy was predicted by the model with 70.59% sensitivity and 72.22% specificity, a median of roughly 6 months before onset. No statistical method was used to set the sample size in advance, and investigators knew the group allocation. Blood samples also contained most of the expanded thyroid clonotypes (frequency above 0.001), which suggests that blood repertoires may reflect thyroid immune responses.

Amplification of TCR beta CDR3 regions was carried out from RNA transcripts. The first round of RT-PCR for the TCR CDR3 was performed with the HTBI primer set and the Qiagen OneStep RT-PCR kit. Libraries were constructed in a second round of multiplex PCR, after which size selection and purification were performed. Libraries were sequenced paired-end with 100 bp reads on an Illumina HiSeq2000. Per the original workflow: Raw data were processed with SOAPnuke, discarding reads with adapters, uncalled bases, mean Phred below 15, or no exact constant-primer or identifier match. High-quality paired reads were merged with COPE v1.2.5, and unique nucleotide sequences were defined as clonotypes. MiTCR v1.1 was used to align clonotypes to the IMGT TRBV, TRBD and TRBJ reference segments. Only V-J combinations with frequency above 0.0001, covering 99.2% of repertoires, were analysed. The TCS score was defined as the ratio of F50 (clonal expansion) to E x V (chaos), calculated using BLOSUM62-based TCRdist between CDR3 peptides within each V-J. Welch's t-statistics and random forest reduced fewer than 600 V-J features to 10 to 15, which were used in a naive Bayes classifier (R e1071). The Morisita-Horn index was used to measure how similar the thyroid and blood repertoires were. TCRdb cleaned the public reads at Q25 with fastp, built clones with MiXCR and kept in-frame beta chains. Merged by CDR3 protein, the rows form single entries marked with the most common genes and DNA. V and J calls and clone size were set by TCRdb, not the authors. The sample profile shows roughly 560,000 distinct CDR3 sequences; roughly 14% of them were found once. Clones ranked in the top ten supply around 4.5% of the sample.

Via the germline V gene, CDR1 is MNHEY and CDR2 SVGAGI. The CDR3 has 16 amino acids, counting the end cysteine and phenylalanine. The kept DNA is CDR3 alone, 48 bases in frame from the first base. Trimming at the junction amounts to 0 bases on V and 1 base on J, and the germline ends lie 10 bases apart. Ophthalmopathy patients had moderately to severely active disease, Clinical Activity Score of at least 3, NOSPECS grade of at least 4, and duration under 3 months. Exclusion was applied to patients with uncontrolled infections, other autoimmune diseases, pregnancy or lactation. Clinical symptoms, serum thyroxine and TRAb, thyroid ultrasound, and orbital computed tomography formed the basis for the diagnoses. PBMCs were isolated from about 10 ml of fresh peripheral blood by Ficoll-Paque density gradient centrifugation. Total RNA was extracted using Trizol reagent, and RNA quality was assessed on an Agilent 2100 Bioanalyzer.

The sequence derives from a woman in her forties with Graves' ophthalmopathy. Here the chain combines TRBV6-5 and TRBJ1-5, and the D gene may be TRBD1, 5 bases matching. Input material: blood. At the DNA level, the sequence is TGTGCCAGCAGTTACTCGTGGGGGTCCAGCAATCAGCCCCAGCATTTT. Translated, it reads CASSYSWGSSNQPQHF.